This T cell receptor beta chain was sequenced during a study of blood T cell repertoires in COVID-19. Study information: In each case, the material was cDNA or gDNA derived from T cells, B-cell-depleted T cells, or PBMCs.

The V and J ends lost 5 bases and 7 bases respectively, with 16 bases between them. The CDR3 has 15 residues. The V gene's germline CDR1 is SGHDT and CDR2 YYEEEE. In the authors' methods: Nucleated cell number was recorded as an estimate derived from reference gene primer amplification. Produced via immunoSEQ multiplex PCR; TCRdb's table is partial and in-frame only. The DNA gave D and trimming, while V, J and clone size come from that table. The sample lists about 44,000 clones, around 90% occurring once. This receptor was obtained from a woman aged 80 or older in a cohort sampled during active or convalescent COVID-19. The chain has TRBV5-6 and TRBJ1-6, with a weak D call TRBD1 (6 bases). Sequencing used peripheral blood. The CDR3 here is CASSGQPNLNSPLHF. CDR3 in DNA: TGTGCCAGCAGTGGACAGCCCAATTTAAATTCACCCCTCCACTTT.